These 4 T cell receptor beta chains originate from one sample sequenced in a study of spatial heterogeneity in lung cancer. Regarding time point: sample taken at primary tumor resection. Unsorted tumor, nontumor lung tissue or cryopreserved PBMC supplied the whole RNA. Each CDR3 protein is one row after TCRdb ran MiXCR on the 5' RACE reads. The sample gives under 15,000 distinct CDR3 sequences, 5.2% of which show up once; 35% to 40% is in the top ten. The sample in question was lung tumor tissue, obtained at surgery. All receptors come from a human donor with early-stage non-small cell lung cancer.

This clonotype was counted at least ten times. A library made for alpha chains picked up this beta chain off target, so its size means little. The chain recombines TRBV19 with TRBJ2-1; 16 bases line up with TRBD2. Germline CDR1 reads LNHDA; CDR2 reads SQIVND (reference sequence). CDR3 length equals 19 residues. V lost 5 bases and J lost 4; bases outside the gene matches: 11. This chain's CDR3 is CASSPTGTSGRASYNEQFF. CDR3 coding DNA: TGTGCCAGTAGTCCTACCGGGACTAGCGGGAGGGCCTCTTACAATGAGCAGTTCTTC.

This clonotype was found many times. This beta chain is a stray sequence in a library constructed for alpha chains; its clone size is not meaningful. The chain is built from TRBV24-1 and TRBJ2-1, with a weak D call TRBD2 (5 bases). The CDR3 length is 16 residues. The ends were cut back, 6 bases at V and 6 bases at J, with 20 bases in the middle. Germline CDR1 and CDR2: KGHDR and SFDVKD. The CDR3 region has the DNA TGTGCCACCAGTCAATCAGCTAGCATTAGGACCAATGAGCAGTTCTTC. This codes for CATSQSASIRTNEQFF.

At least ten counts were recorded for this clonotype. This beta chain is an unintended read in a library built for alpha chains; its size means little. The CDR3 reads CASSHPAGEGYEQYF. CDR3 nucleotides: TGTGCCAGCAGCCACCCCGCGGGGGAAGGCTACGAGCAGTACTTC. The chain has TRBV14 and TRBJ2-7; TRBD2 aligns across 7 bases. From germline, CDR1 is SGHDN and CDR2 FVKESK. The CDR3 is made up of 15 amino acids. With V trimmed by 3 bases and J by 3 bases, 8 bases remained unmatched.

The sample holds many counts of this clonotype. Found in a library prepared for alpha chains, this beta chain is an off-target read, and its abundance has little meaning. The V and J genes are TRBV5-1 and TRBJ2-3; D may correspond to TRBD1 or TRBD2 (5 bases each). This CDR3 has 13 amino acids. V dropped 4 bases and J dropped 1 base, with 7 bases sitting between them. The germline V gene has CDR1 SGHRS and CDR2 YFSETQ. The CDR3 DNA sequence: TGCGCCAGCAGCCTGGGGGGCACAGATACGCAGTATTTT. The encoded protein is CASSLGGTDTQYF.